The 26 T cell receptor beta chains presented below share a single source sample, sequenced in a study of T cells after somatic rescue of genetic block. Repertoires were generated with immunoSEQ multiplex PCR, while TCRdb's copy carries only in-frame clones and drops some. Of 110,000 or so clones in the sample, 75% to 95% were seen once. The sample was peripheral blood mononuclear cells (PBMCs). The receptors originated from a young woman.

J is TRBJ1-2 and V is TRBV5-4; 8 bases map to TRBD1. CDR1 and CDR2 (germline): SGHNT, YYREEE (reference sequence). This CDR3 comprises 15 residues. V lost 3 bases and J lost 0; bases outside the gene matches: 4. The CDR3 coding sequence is TGTGCCAGCAGCTCCCGGGACAGGACTAACTATGGCTACACCTTC. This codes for CASSSRDRTNYGYTF.

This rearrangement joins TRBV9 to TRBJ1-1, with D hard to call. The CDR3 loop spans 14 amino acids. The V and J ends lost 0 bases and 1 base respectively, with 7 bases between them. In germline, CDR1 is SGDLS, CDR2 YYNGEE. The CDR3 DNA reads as TGTGCCAGCAGCGTAGGGCACGGGAACACTGAAGCTTTCTTT. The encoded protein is CASSVGHGNTEAFF.

This chain's CDR3 is CASSLQENTEAFF. CDR3 bases: TGTGCCAGCAGTTTGCAGGAGAACACTGAAGCTTTCTTT. The chain is built from TRBV27 and TRBJ1-1; D not resolved. Germline-derived CDR1 and CDR2 are MNHEY and SMNVEV (reference sequence). CDR3 length equals 13 residues. With 3 bases removed from V and 1 base from J, the gap between germline ends came to 6 bases.

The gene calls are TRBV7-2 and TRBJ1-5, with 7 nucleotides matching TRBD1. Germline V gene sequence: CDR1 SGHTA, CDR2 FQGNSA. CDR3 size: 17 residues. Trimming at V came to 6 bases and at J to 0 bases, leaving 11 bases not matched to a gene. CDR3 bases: TGTGCCAGCAGAAGAGGCACAGGGGAATATAGCAATCAGCCCCAGCATTTT. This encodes CASRRGTGEYSNQPQHF. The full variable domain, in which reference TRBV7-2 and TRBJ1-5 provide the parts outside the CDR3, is GAGVSQSPSNKVTEKGKDVELRCDPISGHTALYWYRQSLGQGLEFLIYFQGNSAPDKSGLPSDRFSAERTGGSVSTLTIQRTQQEDSAVYLCASRRGTGEYSNQPQHFGDGTRLSIL.

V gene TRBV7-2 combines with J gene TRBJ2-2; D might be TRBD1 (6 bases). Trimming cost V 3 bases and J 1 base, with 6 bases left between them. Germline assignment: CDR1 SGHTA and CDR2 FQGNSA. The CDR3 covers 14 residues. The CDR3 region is CASSLTGNTGELFF. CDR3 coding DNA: TGTGCCAGCAGCTTGACAGGGAACACCGGGGAGCTGTTTTTT.

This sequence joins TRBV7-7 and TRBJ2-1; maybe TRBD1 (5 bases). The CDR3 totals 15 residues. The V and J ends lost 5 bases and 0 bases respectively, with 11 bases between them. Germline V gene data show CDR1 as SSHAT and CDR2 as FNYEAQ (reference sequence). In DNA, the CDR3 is TGTGCCAGCAGCCCGGACATAGACTCCTACAATGAGCAGTTCTTC. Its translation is CASSPDIDSYNEQFF.

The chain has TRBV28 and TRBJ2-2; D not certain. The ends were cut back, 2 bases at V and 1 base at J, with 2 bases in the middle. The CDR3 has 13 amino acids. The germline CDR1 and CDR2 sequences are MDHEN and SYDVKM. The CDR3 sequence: CASSLLNTGELFF. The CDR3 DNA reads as TGTGCCAGCAGTTTACTGAACACCGGGGAGCTGTTTTTT.

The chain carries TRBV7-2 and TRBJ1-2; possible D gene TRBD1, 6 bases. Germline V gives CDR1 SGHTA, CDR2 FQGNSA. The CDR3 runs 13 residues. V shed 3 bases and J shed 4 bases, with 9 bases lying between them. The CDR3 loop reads CASSFTGFYGYTF. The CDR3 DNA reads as TGTGCCAGCAGCTTTACAGGGTTCTATGGCTACACCTTC.

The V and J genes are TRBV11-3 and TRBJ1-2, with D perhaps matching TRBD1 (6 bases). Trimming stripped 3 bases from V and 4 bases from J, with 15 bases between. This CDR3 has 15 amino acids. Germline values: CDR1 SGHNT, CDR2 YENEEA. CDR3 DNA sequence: TGTGCCAGCAGCTTTTCGAACAGGGCGTTCTATGGCTACACCTTC. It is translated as CASSFSNRAFYGYTF.

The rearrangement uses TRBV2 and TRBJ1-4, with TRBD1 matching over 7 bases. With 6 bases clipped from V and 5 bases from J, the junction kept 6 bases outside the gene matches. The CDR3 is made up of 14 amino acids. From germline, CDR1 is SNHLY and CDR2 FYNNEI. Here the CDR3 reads CASRRGQTNEKLFF. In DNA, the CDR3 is TGTGCCAGCAGGCGGGGACAGACCAATGAAAAACTGTTTTTT.

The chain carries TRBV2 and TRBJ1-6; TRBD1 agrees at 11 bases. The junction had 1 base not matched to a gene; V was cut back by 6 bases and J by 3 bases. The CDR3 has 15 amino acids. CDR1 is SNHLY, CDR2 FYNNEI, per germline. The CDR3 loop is CASSGTGGYNSPLHF. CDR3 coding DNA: TGTGCCAGCAGCGGGACAGGGGGCTATAATTCACCCCTCCACTTT. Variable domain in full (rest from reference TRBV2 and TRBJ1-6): EPEVTQTPSHQVTQMGQEVILRCVPISNHLYFYWYRQILGQKVEFLVSFYNNEISEKSEIFDDQFSVERPDGSNFTLKIRSTKLEDSAMYFCASSGTGGYNSPLHFGNGTRLTVT.

CDR3 protein: CASSEGQGSTEAFF. Written as DNA, the CDR3 is TGTGCCAGCAGTGAAGGCCAGGGAAGTACTGAAGCTTTCTTT. The chain carries TRBV25-1 and TRBJ1-1; maybe TRBD1 (5 bases). Germline loops: CDR1 MGHDK, CDR2 SYGVNS. CDR3 length: 14 residues. Trimming took off 2 bases at V and 5 bases at J, with 12 bases between the two ends.

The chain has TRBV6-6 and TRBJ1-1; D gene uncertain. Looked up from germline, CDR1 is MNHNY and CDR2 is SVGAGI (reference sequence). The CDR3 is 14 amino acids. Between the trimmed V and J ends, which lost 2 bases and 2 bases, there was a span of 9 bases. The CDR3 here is CASSYDAGNTEAFF. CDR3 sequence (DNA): TGTGCCAGCAGTTACGACGCAGGAAACACTGAAGCTTTCTTT.

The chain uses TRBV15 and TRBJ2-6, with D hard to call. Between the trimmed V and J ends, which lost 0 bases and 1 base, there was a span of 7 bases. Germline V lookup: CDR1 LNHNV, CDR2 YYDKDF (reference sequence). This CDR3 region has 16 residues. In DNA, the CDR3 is TGTGCCACCAGCAGAGAAGAAGGATCTGGGGCCAACGTCCTGACTTTC. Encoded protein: CATSREEGSGANVLTF.

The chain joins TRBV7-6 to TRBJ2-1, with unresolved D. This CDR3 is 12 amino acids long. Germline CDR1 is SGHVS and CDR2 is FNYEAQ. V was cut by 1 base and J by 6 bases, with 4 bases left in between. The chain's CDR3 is CASSLGVNEQFF. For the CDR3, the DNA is TGTGCCAGCAGCTTAGGGGTCAATGAGCAGTTCTTC. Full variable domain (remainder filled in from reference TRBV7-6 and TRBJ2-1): GAGVSQSPRYKVTKRGQDVALRCDPISGHVSLYWYRQALGQGPEFLTYFNYEAQQDKSGLPNDRFSAERPEGSISTLTIQRTEQRDSAMYRCASSLGVNEQFFGPGTRLTVL.

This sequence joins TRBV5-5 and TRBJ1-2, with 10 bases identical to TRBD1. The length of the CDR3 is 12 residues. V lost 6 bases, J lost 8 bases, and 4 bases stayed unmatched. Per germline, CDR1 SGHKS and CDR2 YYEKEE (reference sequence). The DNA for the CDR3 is TGTGCCAGCATAAGGGACAGGGGCGGCTACACCTTC. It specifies CASIRDRGGYTF. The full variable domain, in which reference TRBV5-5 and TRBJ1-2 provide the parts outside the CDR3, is DAGVTQSPTHLIKTRGQQVTLRCSPISGHKSVSWYQQVLGQGPQFIFQYYEKEERGRGNFPDRFSARQFPNYSSELNVNALLLGDSALYLCASIRDRGGYTFGSGTRLTVV.

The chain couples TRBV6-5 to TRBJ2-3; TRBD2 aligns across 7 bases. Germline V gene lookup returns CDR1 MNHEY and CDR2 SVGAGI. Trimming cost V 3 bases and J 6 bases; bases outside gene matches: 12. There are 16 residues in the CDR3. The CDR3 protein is CASSYAAGVYPDTQYF. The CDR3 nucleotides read TGTGCCAGCAGTTATGCGGCGGGGGTTTACCCGGATACGCAGTATTTT.

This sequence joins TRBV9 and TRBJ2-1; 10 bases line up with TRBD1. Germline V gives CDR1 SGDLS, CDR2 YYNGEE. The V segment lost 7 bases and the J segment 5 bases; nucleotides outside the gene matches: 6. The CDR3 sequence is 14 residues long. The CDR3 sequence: CASGQGDYHNEQFF. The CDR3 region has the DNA TGTGCCAGCGGACAGGGGGATTACCACAATGAGCAGTTCTTC.

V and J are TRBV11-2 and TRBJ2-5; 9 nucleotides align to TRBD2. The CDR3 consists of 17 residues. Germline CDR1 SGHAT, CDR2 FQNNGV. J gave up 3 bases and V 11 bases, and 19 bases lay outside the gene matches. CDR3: CASARASGAPREETQYF. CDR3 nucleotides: TGTGCCTCAGCCCGCGCTAGCGGGGCCCCCCGGGAAGAGACCCAGTACTTC.

In nucleotides, the CDR3 is TGTGCCAGCAGTCGTGGGGCGGAAGGAAACACCATATATTTT. Translation gives CASSRGAEGNTIYF. J is TRBJ1-3 and V is TRBV7-9; perhaps TRBD1 as D (5 bases). The V and J ends lost 6 bases and 4 bases respectively, with 13 bases between them. The CDR3 is made up of 14 amino acids. Germline values: CDR1 SEHNR, CDR2 FQNEAQ (reference sequence).

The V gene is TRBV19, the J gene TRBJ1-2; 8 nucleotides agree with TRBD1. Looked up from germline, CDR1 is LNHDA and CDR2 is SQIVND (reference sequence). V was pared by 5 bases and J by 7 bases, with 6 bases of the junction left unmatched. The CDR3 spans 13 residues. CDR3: CASSSPGGSGYTF. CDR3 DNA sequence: TGTGCCAGTAGTTCCCCAGGGGGCTCTGGCTACACCTTC.

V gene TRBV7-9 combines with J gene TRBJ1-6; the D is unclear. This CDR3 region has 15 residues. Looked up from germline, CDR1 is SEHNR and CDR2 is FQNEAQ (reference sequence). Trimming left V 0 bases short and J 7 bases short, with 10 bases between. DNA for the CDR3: TGTGCCAGCAGCTTAGCCGGGCATATAAATTCACCCCTCCACTTT. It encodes CASSLAGHINSPLHF.

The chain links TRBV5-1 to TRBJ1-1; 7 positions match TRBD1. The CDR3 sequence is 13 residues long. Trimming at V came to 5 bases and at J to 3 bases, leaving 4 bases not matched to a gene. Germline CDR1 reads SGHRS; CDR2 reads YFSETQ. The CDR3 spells CASSSTGDTEAFF. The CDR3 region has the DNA TGCGCCAGCAGTTCCACAGGGGACACTGAAGCTTTCTTT.

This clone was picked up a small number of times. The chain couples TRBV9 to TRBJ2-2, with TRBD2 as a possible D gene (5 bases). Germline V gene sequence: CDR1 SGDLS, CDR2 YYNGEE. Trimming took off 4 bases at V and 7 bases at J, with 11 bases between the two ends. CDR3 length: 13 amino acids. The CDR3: CASSQLGGGELFF. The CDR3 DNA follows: TGTGCCAGCAGCCAACTAGGCGGCGGGGAGCTGTTTTTT. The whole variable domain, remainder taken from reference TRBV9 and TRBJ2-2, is DSGVTQTPKHLITATGQRVTLRCSPRSGDLSVYWYQQSLDQGLQFLIQYYNGEERAKGNILERFSAQQFPDLHSELNLSSLELGDSALYFCASSQLGGGELFFGEGSRLTVL.

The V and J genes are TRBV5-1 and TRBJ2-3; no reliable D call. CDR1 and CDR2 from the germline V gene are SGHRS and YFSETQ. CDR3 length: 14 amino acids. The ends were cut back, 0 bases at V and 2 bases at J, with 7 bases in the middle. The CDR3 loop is CASSLDRTTDTQYF. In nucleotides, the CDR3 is TGCGCCAGCAGCTTGGACAGAACCACAGATACGCAGTATTTT.

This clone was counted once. The DNA of the CDR3 is TGTGCCATCAGTGAGTCCACCGGGACAGAGAACACTGAAGCTTTCTTT. It yields the protein CAISESTGTENTEAFF. J is TRBJ1-1 and V is TRBV10-3; TRBD1 matches at 7 bases. V lost 0 bases to trimming and J lost 1 base; unmatched junction nucleotides: 5. The CDR3 contains 16 residues. Germline V gives CDR1 ENHRY, CDR2 SYGVKD.